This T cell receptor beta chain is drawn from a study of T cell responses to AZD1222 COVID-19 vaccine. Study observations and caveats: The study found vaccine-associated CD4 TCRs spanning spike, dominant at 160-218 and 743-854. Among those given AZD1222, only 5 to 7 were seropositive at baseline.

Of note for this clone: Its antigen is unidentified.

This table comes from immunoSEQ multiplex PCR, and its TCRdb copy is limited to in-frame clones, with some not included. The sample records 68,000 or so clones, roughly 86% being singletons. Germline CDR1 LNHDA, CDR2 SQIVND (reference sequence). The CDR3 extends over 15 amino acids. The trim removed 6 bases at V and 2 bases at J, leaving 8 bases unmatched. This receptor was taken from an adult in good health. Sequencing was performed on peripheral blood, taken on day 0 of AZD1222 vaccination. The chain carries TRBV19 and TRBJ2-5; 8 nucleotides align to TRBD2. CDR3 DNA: TGTGCCAGTAGCCGGGAATCTAGCGGGCAAGAGACCCAGTACTTC. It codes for CASSRESSGQETQYF. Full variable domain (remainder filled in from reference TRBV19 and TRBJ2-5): DGGITQSPKYLFRKEGQNVTLSCEQNLNHDAMYWYRQDPGQGLRLIYYSQIVNDFQKGDIAEGYSVSREKKESFPLTVTSAQKNPTAFYLCASSRESSGQETQYFGPGTRLLVL.